The rows below give T cell receptor beta chains drawn from one sample of a study of tumor-infiltrating lymphocytes in primary liver carcinoma. Via MiXCR, TCRdb re-called the multiplex PCR reads, giving one row per CDR3 protein. The sample yields fewer than 350,000 distinct CDR3 sequences, about two thirds seen once. Sequencing was carried out using peripheral blood. The receptors originated from a middle-aged man with primary liver carcinoma and hepatitis B virus infection. Each CDR3 is given with its conserved first and last residue. The D gene is left open where the match is weak. Clone size is not always given. Where it is, it says once, few, many or a class for expanded clones.

J gene	clone size	V gene	D gene	CDR3 protein	CDR3 DNA
TRBJ2-5	-	TRBV10-3	-	CAINPSCGGQEIQYF	TGTGCCATCAACCCTTCGTGCGGTGGTCAAGAGATCCAGTACTTC
TRBJ2-7	-	TRBV11-1	-	CASSGRTNGTSRSYDQYF	TGTGCCAGCAGCGGCCGGACTAACGGGACCTCCAGGAGCTACGATCAGTACTTC
TRBJ2-3	many	TRBV10-3	-	CAIGGQLKDTQYF	TGTGCCATCGGCGGACAGCTCAAAGATACGCAGTATTTT
TRBJ2-7	-	TRBV4-2	-	CASSLEVRPDSYKQYF	TGTGCCAGCAGTCTGGAGGTGCGCCCAGACTCCTACAAGCAGTACTTC
TRBJ2-7	few	TRBV14	-	CASSNWGGSNSYEQYF	TGTGCCAGCAGCAACTGGGGAGGATCTAACTCCTACGAGCAGTACTTC
TRBJ2-7	-	TRBV11-2	TRBD1	CVSSQGTGTTYEQYF	TGTGTCAGCAGCCAAGGGACAGGGACAACATACGAGCAGTACTTC
TRBJ2-7	few	TRBV12-3/TRBV12-4	TRBD1	CASSFLGQGNYEQYF	TGTGCCAGCAGTTTTCTGGGACAGGGGAACTACGAGCAGTACTTC
TRBJ2-7	few	TRBV5-1	TRBD2	CASSEGLREPSEQYF	TGCGCCAGCAGCGAGGGACTAAGAGAACCCAGCGAGCAGTACTTC
TRBJ1-4	-	TRBV10-3	-	CAISQDPDGIYEKLFF	TGTGCCATCAGTCAAGACCCCGACGGGATCTATGAAAAACTGTTTTTT
TRBJ2-5	-	TRBV28	TRBD1	CASKTRTGLGTQYF	TGTGCCAGCAAAACTAGGACAGGGTTAGGGACCCAGTACTTC
TRBJ2-2	-	TRBV5-1	-	CASSPPDGELFF	TGCGCCAGCAGCCCACCCGACGGGGAGCTGTTTTTT
TRBJ1-2	many	TRBV6-5	TRBD1	CASSSGTDSYTF	TGTGCCAGCAGCTCCGGGACAGATTCCTACACCTTC
TRBJ2-7	-	TRBV5-5	-	CASSAVFSNYEQYF	TGTGCCAGCAGCGCCGTTTTTAGTAACTACGAGCAGTACTTC
TRBJ2-7	-	TRBV28	TRBD2	CASSFPPGLGGRGYEQYF	TGTGCCAGCAGTTTTCCCCCGGGGCTAGGCGGGAGGGGCTACGAGCAGTACTTC
TRBJ1-6	-	TRBV11-2	TRBD1	CASSPGTETPNSPLRF	TGTGCCAGCAGCCCTGGGACAGAGACCCCGAATTCACCCCTCCGATTT
TRBJ2-7	-	TRBV29-1	TRBD1	CSVQDRVSNEKYF	TGCAGCGTCCAAGACAGGGTCTCCAACGAGAAGTACTTC
TRBJ2-2	-	TRBV24-1	-	CAASGQRHTGELFF	TGTGCCGCCAGCGGACAGAGACACACCGGGGAGCTGTTTTTT
TRBJ1-1	few	TRBV4-2	-	CASSQITVGGTEAFF	TGTGCCAGCAGCCAGATTACGGTTGGAGGAACTGAAGCTTTCTTT
TRBJ2-3	-	TRBV12-3/TRBV12-4	-	CASKRDTRADMQYF	TGTGCCAGCAAGAGGGACACCCGGGCAGATATGCAGTATTTT
TRBJ2-2	-	TRBV9	-	CASSVVSAGELFF	TGTGCCAGCAGCGTAGTCTCGGCCGGGGAGCTGTTTTTT
TRBJ1-2	few	TRBV28	-	CASSYTEYTYGYTF	TGTGCCAGCAGTTACACAGAATACACGTATGGCTACACCTTC
TRBJ2-5	-	TRBV12-3/TRBV12-4	-	CASSLYGDTQYF	TGTGCCAGCAGTTTATATGGCGATACCCAGTACTTC
TRBJ2-1	-	TRBV6-6	-	CASSERPRTFGVGEQSF	TGTGCCAGCAGTGAGAGACCGCGGACTTTTGGGGTTGGTGAGCAGTCCTTC
TRBJ2-7	-	TRBV7-9	-	CASSLEGDGYEQYF	TGTGCCAGCAGTCTAGAGGGGGACGGCTACGAGCAGTACTTC
TRBJ1-4	-	TRBV6-1	-	CASSSGAPNEKLFF	TGTGCCAGCAGTTCGGGGGCCCCTAATGAAAAACTGTTTTTT
TRBJ2-7	many	TRBV5-5	-	CASSLDLGVEEQYF	TGTGCCAGCAGCTTGGATCTCGGAGTGGAGGAGCAGTACTTC
TRBJ2-2	-	TRBV4-2	-	CASRIQVVTGELFF	TGTGCTAGCAGAATCCAAGTCGTCACCGGGGAGCTGTTTTTT
TRBJ2-2	few	TRBV10-1	TRBD1	CATQGNGGELFF	TGCGCCACACAGGGGAACGGCGGGGAGCTGTTTTTT
TRBJ2-2	-	TRBV20-1	-	CSARVFGRGDTGELFF	TGCAGTGCTAGAGTCTTTGGCAGGGGGGACACCGGGGAGCTGTTTTTT
TRBJ1-5	-	TRBV7-9	-	CASSFVGRDNQPQHF	TGTGCCAGCAGCTTTGTGGGACGAGACAATCAGCCCCAGCATTTT
TRBJ1-3	many	TRBV6-2/TRBV6-3	-	CASSYSGPWSDTIYF	TGTGCCAGCAGTTACTCGGGACCGTGGTCGGACACCATATATTTT
TRBJ2-3	-	TRBV28	TRBD2	CASRETGLALFTDTQYF	TGTGCCAGCAGGGAAACGGGACTAGCGTTATTCACAGATACGCAGTATTTT
TRBJ2-5	few	TRBV4-2	TRBD1	CASSQAQGAQETQYF	TGTGCCAGCAGCCAAGCACAGGGGGCCCAAGAGACCCAGTACTTC
TRBJ2-1	many	TRBV29-1	-	CSVLDSEQFF	TGCAGCGTTCTTGACAGCGAGCAGTTCTTC
TRBJ2-7	few	TRBV23-1	-	CASSQGGLSREQYF	TGCGCCAGCAGTCAGGGAGGTCTGTCCCGCGAGCAGTACTTC